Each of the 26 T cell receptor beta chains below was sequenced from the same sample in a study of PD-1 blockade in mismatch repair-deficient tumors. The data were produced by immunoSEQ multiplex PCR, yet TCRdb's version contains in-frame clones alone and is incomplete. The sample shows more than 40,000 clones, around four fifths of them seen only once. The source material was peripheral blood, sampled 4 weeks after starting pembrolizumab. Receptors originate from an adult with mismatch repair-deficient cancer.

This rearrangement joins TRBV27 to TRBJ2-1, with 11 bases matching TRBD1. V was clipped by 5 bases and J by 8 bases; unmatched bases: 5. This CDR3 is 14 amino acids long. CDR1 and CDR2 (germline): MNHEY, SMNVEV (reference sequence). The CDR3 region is CASSPGQGAYEQFF. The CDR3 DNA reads TGTGCCAGCAGTCCAGGACAGGGGGCGTATGAGCAGTTCTTC.

CDR3 loop: CASSVGPDAYNEQFF. The CDR3 DNA reads as TGTGCCAGCAGCGTAGGTCCAGACGCCTACAATGAGCAGTTCTTC. The chain uses TRBV9 and TRBJ2-1; no definite D call. There are 15 residues in the CDR3. The V end was cut by 0 bases, the J end by 2 bases, with 9 bases between. Germline V gene lookup returns CDR1 SGDLS and CDR2 YYNGEE.

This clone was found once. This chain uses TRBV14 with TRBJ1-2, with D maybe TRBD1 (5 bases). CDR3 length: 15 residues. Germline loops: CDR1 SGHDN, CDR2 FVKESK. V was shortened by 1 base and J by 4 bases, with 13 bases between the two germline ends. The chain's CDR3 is CASSQGWQGGYGYTF. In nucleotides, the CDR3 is TGTGCCAGCAGCCAAGGGTGGCAGGGCGGCTATGGCTACACCTTC. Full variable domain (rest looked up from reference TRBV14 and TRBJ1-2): EAGVTQFPSHSVIEKGQTVTLRCDPISGHDNLYWYRRVMGKEIKFLLHFVKESKQDESGMPNNRFLAERTGGTYSTLKVQPAELEDSGVYFCASSQGWQGGYGYTFGSGTRLTVV.

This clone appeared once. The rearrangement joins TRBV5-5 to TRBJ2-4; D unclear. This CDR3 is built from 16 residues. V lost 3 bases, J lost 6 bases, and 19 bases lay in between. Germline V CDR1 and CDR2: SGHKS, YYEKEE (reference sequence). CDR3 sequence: CASSWQSAGVINIQYF. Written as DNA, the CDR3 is TGTGCCAGCAGCTGGCAAAGTGCTGGGGTCATAAACATTCAGTACTTC.

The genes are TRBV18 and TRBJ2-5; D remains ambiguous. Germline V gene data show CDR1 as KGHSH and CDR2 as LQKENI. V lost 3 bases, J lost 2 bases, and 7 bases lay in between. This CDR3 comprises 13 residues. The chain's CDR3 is CASSPSEQETQYF. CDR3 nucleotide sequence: TGTGCCAGCTCACCGTCAGAGCAAGAGACCCAGTACTTC.

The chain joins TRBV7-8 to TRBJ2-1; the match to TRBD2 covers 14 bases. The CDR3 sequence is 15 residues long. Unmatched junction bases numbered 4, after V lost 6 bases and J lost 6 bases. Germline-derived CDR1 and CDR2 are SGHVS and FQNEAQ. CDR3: CASRSGTSGSNEQFF. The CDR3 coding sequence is TGTGCCAGCAGGTCCGGGACTAGCGGGAGCAATGAGCAGTTCTTC.

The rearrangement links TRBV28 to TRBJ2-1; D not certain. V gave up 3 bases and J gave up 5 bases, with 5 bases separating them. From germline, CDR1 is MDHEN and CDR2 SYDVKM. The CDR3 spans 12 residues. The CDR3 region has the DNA TGTGCCAGCAGTTTGGTAAACAATGAGCAGTTCTTC. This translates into CASSLVNNEQFF.

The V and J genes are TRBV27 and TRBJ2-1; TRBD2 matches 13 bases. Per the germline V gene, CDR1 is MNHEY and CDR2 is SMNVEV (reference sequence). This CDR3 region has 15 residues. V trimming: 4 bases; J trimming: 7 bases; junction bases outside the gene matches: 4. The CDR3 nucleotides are TGTGCCAGCAGTTCCCGGACTAGCGGGGGTAATGAGCAGTTCTTC. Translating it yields CASSSRTSGGNEQFF.

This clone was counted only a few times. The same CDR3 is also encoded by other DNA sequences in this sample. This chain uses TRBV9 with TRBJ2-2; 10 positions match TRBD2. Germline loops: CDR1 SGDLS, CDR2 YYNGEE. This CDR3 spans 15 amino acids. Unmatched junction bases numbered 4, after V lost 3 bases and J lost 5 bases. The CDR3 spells CASSAWTSGTGELFF. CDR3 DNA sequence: TGTGCCAGCAGCGCCTGGACTAGCGGAACCGGGGAGCTGTTTTTT.

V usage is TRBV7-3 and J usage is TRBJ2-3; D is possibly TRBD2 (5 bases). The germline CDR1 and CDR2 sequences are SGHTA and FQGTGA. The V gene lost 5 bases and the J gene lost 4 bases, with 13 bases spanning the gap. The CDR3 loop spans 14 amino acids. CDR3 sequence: CASSRNEGADTQYF. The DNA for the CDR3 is TGTGCCAGCAGCCGGAATGAGGGCGCAGATACGCAGTATTTT.

The CDR3 nucleotides read TGTGCCAGCAGCCGACACAGGAGTAGCGGGGTGATCACAGATACGCAGTATTTT. Amino acids: CASSRHRSSGVITDTQYF. The chain links TRBV21-1 to TRBJ2-3; the tabulated D call, TRBD2, remains unverified against the DNA. TRBV21-1 is shown as a pseudogene. The CDR3 extends over 18 amino acids.

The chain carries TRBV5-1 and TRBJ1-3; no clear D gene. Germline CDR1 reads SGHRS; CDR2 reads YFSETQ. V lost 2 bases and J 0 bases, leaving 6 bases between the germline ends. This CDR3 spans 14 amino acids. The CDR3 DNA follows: TGCGCCAGCAGCTTCACCGGCTCTGGAAACACCATATATTTT. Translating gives CASSFTGSGNTIYF.

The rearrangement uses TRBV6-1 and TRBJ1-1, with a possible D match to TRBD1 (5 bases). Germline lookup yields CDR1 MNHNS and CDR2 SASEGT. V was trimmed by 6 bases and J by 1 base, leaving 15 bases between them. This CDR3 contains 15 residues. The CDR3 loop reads CASRKGPTGNTEAFF. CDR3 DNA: TGTGCCAGCAGGAAGGGCCCCACAGGGAACACTGAAGCTTTCTTT.

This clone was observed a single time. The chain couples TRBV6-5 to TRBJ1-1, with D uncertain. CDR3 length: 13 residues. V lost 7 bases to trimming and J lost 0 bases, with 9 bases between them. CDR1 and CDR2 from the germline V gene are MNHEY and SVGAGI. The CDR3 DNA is TGTGCCAGCAAGACAAAAATGAACACTGAAGCTTTCTTT. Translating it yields CASKTKMNTEAFF.

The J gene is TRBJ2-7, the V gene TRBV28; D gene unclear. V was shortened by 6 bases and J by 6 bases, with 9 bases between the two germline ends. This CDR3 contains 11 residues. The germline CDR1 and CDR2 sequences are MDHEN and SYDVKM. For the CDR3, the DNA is TGTGCCAGCAGGGCGGACCTCGAGCAGTACTTC. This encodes CASRADLEQYF.

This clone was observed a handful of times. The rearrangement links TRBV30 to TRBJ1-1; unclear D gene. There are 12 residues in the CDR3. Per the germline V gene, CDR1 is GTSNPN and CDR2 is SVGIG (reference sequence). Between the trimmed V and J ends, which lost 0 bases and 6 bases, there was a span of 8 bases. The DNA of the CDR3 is TGTGCCTGGAGTGTCTTGGAGGCTGAAGCTTTCTTT. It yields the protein CAWSVLEAEAFF.

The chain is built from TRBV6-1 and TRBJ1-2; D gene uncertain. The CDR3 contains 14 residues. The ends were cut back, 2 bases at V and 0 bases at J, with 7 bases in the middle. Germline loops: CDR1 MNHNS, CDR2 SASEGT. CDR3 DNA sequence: TGTGCCAGCAGTGAATCGGGGACTAACTATGGCTACACCTTC. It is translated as CASSESGTNYGYTF.

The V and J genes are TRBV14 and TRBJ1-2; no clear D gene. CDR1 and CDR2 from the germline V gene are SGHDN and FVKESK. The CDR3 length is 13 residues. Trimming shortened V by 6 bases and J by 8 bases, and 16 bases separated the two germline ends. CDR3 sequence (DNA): TGTGCCAGCAGACCATCGGATCGGAGGGGCTACACCTTC. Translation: CASRPSDRRGYTF.

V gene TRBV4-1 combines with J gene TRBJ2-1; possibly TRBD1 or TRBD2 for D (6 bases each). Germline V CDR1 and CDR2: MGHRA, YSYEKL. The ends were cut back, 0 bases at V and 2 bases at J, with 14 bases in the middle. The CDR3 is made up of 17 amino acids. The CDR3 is CASSQDGGGLAYNEQFF. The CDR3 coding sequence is TGCGCCAGCAGCCAAGATGGAGGGGGGCTAGCCTACAATGAGCAGTTCTTC.

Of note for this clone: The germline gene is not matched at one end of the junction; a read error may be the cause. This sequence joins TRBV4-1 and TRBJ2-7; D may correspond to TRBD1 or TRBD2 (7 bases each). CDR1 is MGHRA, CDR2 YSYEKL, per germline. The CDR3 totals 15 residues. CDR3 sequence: CASSQELGGTEGPHF. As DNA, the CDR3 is TGCGCCAGCAGCCAAGAACTGGGGGGGACAGAAGGGCCGCACTTC.

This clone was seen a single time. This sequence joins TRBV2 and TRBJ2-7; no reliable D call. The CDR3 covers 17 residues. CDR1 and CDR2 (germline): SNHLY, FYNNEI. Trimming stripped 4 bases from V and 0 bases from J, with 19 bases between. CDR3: CASSGLDPSSLSYEQYF. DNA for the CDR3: TGTGCCAGCAGTGGATTGGATCCAAGTTCCCTCTCCTACGAGCAGTACTTC.

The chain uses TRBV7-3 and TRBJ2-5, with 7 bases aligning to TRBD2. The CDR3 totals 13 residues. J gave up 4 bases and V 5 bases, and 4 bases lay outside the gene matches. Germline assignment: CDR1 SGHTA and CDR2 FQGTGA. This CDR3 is CASSAGARETQYF. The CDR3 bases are TGTGCCAGCAGCGCGGGAGCGAGAGAGACCCAGTACTTC.

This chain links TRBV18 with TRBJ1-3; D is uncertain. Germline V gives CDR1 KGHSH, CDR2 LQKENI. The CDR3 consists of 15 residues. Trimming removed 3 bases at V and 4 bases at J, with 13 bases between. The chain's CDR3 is CASSPGGATGNTIYF. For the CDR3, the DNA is TGTGCCAGCTCACCTGGAGGAGCTACGGGAAACACCATATATTTT.

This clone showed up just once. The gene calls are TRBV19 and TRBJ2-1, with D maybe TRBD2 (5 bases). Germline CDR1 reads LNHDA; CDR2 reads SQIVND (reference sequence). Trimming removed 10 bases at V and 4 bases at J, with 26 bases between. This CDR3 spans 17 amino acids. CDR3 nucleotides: TGTGCCATCACACCCCCGCGGCGGCTCGGGATTTACAATGAGCAGTTCTTC. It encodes CAITPPRRLGIYNEQFF.

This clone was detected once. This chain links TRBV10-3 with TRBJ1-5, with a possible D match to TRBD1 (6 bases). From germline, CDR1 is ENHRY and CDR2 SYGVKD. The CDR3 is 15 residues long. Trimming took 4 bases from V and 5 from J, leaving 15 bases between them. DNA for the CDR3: TGTGCCATCAGTGGTAATCAGGGGCAAGATCAGCCCCAGCATTTT. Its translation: CAISGNQGQDQPQHF.

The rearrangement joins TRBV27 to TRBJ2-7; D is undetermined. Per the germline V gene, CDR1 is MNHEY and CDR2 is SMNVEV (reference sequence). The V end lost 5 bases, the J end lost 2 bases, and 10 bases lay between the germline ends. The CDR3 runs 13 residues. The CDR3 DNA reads TGTGCCAGCAGTAATGATGGGGCCTACGAGCAGTACTTC. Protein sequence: CASSNDGAYEQYF.